The following is a T cell receptor beta chain sequence with its context. What it binds is unknown. V lost 3 bases and J 5 bases, leaving 15 bases between the germline ends. This CDR3 is 15 amino acids long. Germline V gene sequence: CDR1 SGHRS, CDR2 YFSETQ. As for treatment: roughly 20 received Ad26.COV2.S at low or high dose, single or two shots; about five received placebo; per-sample allocation not given. Specimen acquisition occurred on day 63 following the initial vaccine or placebo injection. The sample comes from a study of Ad26.COV2.S vaccination and SARS-CoV-2 variants. Study information: Of the COV1001 trial arms, the Ad26.COV2.S arm included the donor. Once or twice, 56 days apart, Ad26.COV2.S was delivered intramuscularly. Study-level findings and limits: Placebo recipients trailed vaccine recipients in spike-specific TCR breadth.

Method: immunoSEQ multiplex PCR; TCRdb's copy keeps in-frame clones and lacks some. Here the sample spans around 300,000 clones, 75% to 90% being singletons. The specimen comprised peripheral blood, sampled in a trial of Ad26.COV2.S vaccine versus placebo. The clonotype originates from a person between 18 and 59 years old who received the Ad26.COV2.S COVID-19 vaccine or a placebo. The rearrangement uses TRBV5-1 and TRBJ2-1; TRBD1 or TRBD2 may be the D gene (5 bases each). The CDR3 spells CASSSGPAPNNEQFF. DNA of the CDR3: TGCGCCAGCAGCTCGGGACCCGCTCCCAACAATGAGCAGTTCTTC. Full variable domain (outside the CDR3, taken from reference TRBV5-1 and TRBJ2-1): KAGVTQTPRYLIKTRGQQVTLSCSPISGHRSVSWYQQTPGQGLQFLFEYFSETQRNKGNFPGRFSGRQFSNSRSEMNVSTLELGDSALYLCASSSGPAPNNEQFFGPGTRLTVL.